A single sample is the source of the 24 T cell receptor beta chains below, sequenced in a study of T cell repertoires in cytomegalovirus infection. TCRdb re-called the reads through MiXCR, storing one row per CDR3 protein. The table has approximately 500,000 distinct CDR3 sequences, more than 15% seen once. Material for sequencing was CD8+ T cells from PBMCs. These receptors all stem from a human donor in good health (CMV status not recorded). Some clones in this sample may be carry-over from other donors' samples.

J is TRBJ1-5 and V is TRBV12-3 or TRBV12-4; D is unclear. The germline V and J ends were trimmed by 7 bases and 2 bases, with 12 bases remaining between them. CDR3 length: 14 amino acids. The CDR3: CASTTSSGNQPQHF. The CDR3 DNA is TGTGCCAGCACCACGTCCTCTGGCAATCAGCCCCAGCATTTT.

The chain is built from TRBV5-8 and TRBJ1-1; perhaps TRBD1 as D (5 bases). Germline assignment: CDR1 SGHTS and CDR2 YDEGEE. The CDR3 has 17 amino acids. V gave up 3 bases and J gave up 0 bases, with 18 bases separating them. The CDR3 spells CASSSWAQGRMNTEAFF. The CDR3 bases are TGTGCCAGCAGCTCTTGGGCCCAGGGACGGATGAACACTGAAGCTTTCTTT. The full variable domain, in which reference TRBV5-8 and TRBJ1-1 provide the parts outside the CDR3, is EAGVTQSPTHLIKTRGQQATLRCSPISGHTSVYWYQQALGLGLQFLLWYDEGEERNRGNFPPRFSGRQFPNYSSELNVNALELEDSALYLCASSSWAQGRMNTEAFFGQGTRLTVV.

The J gene is TRBJ1-1, the V gene TRBV5-8; possible D gene TRBD1, 5 bases. The CDR3 totals 16 residues. Per germline, CDR1 SGHTS and CDR2 YDEGEE. V gave up 4 bases and J gave up 1 base, with 17 bases separating them. This CDR3 reads CASSPWGRSENTEAFF. The CDR3 DNA sequence: TGTGCCAGCAGCCCCTGGGGCAGGAGCGAGAACACTGAAGCTTTCTTT.

The chain employs TRBV4-1 and TRBJ1-5; D may be TRBD1 (5 bases). This CDR3 has 16 amino acids. Looked up from germline, CDR1 is MGHRA and CDR2 is YSYEKL. Trimming cost V 4 bases and J 2 bases, with 15 bases left between them. In nucleotides, the CDR3 is TGCGCCAGCAGCCCGGCGGGGCGCGGTGGCAATCAGCCCCAGCATTTT. This gives the protein CASSPAGRGGNQPQHF.

The chain couples TRBV27 to TRBJ2-5, with 8 bases that match TRBD1. Germline CDR1 MNHEY, CDR2 SMNVEV (reference sequence). This CDR3 region has 15 residues. With V trimmed by 4 bases and J by 5 bases, 9 bases remained unmatched. The CDR3 loop is CASSWQGARVETQYF. The DNA for the CDR3 is TGTGCCAGCAGTTGGCAGGGGGCGAGGGTCGAGACCCAGTACTTC.

Notes on this clonotype: A much larger clonotype is one base distant, so this may be a read error. V and J are TRBV12-5 and TRBJ1-4; 7 positions match TRBD1. Germline V gene lookup returns CDR1 LGHNT and CDR2 FRNRAP. V was clipped by 6 bases and J by 7 bases; unmatched bases: 11. The CDR3 covers 15 residues. The CDR3 DNA reads as TGTGCTAGTGGAGCAGAGGGGGCAGGGGGTGAAAAACTGTTTTTT. It encodes CASGAEGAGGEKLFF. The full variable domain, with the rest looked up from reference TRBV12-5 and TRBJ1-4, is DARVTQTPRHKVTEMGQEVTMRCQPILGHNTVFWYRQTMMQGLELLAYFRNRAPLDDSGMPKDRFSAEMPDATLATLKIQPSEPRDSAVYFCASGAEGAGGEKLFFGSGTQLSVL.

The V call is TRBV7-6, the J call TRBJ2-7; TRBD2 agrees at 9 bases. J gave up 6 bases and V 1 base, and 1 base lay outside the gene matches. The CDR3 is made up of 13 amino acids. Germline CDR1 is SGHVS and CDR2 is FNYEAQ. The CDR3 bases are TGTGCCAGCAGCTTAGTAGCGGGGGCCGAGCAGTACTTC. Translating it yields CASSLVAGAEQYF.

The chain has TRBV20-1 and TRBJ2-1; D is perhaps TRBD1 (6 bases). Germline CDR1 is DFQATT and CDR2 is SNEGSKA (reference sequence). The CDR3 runs 20 residues. V lost 0 bases, J lost 0 bases, and 24 bases lay in between. The CDR3 is CSARDSRDTTPISSYNEQFF. DNA of the CDR3: TGCAGTGCTAGAGATTCCCGGGACACAACCCCCATAAGCTCCTACAATGAGCAGTTCTTC.

The rearrangement links TRBV9 to TRBJ1-5, with D tentatively TRBD1 (5 bases). The CDR3 runs 15 residues. Germline CDR1 SGDLS, CDR2 YYNGEE. The V end lost 0 bases, the J end lost 5 bases, and 12 bases lay between the germline ends. CDR3 coding DNA: TGTGCCAGCAGCGTAGCAGCAGGGCGCGATCAGCCCCAGCATTTT. As protein: CASSVAAGRDQPQHF.

The rearrangement joins TRBV5-4 to TRBJ2-5, with TRBD2 matching 7 bases. Germline V gene data show CDR1 as SGHNT and CDR2 as YYREEE (reference sequence). The CDR3 is made up of 16 amino acids. With 4 bases clipped from V and 1 base from J, the junction kept 10 bases outside the gene matches. CDR3 sequence: CASSIRTRGSQETQYF. The DNA for the CDR3 is TGTGCCAGCAGCATTCGGACTAGAGGGAGCCAAGAGACCCAGTACTTC.

With regard to this clonotype: It may be a read error: a sequence one base away is much more abundant. V usage is TRBV27 and J usage is TRBJ2-7; no clear D. With 5 bases removed from V and 2 bases from J, the gap between germline ends came to 19 bases. CDR3 length equals 16 residues. Germline CDR1 and CDR2: MNHEY and SMNVEV (reference sequence). CDR3 DNA: TGTGCCAGCAGTCACCGAACACGAGATATTGCCTACGAGCAGTACTTC. This gives the protein CASSHRTRDIAYEQYF.

This clonotype was found many times. The chain uses TRBV7-9 and TRBJ1-1; D uncertain. Trimming cost V 3 bases and J 3 bases, with 14 bases left between them. The germline V gene encodes CDR1 SEHNR and CDR2 FQNEAQ (reference sequence). This CDR3 is 15 amino acids long. CDR3 in amino acids: CASSLEEGFYTEAFF. The CDR3 coding sequence is TGTGCCAGCAGCTTGGAAGAGGGATTCTACACTGAAGCTTTCTTT. The complete variable domain, with remaining parts taken from reference TRBV7-9 and TRBJ1-1, reads DTGVSQNPRHKITKRGQNVTFRCDPISEHNRLYWYRQTLGQGPEFLTYFQNEAQLEKSRLLSDRFSAERPKGSFSTLEIQRTEQGDSAMYLCASSLEEGFYTEAFFGQGTRLTVV.

This clonotype was counted at least ten times. CDR3 nucleotides: TGTGCCAGCAGAAAGACAGGGTGGATGAACACTGAAGCTTTCTTT. This gives the protein CASRKTGWMNTEAFF. The chain has TRBV12-3 or TRBV12-4 and TRBJ1-1, with 7 bases lining up with TRBD1. J gave up 0 bases and V 6 bases, and 7 bases lay outside the gene matches. This CDR3 is built from 15 residues.

The chain links TRBV6-1 to TRBJ2-2, with 7 positions matching TRBD1. V gave up 6 bases and J gave up 3 bases; unmatched junction bases: 7. Germline assignment: CDR1 MNHNS and CDR2 SASEGT. The CDR3 runs to 15 residues. DNA for the CDR3: TGTGCCAGCAGGAGGCGGCAGGGGGACACCGGGGAGCTGTTTTTT. Its protein is CASRRRQGDTGELFF.

This clonotype was picked up a small number of times. The chain combines TRBV6-5 with TRBJ1-1; D remains ambiguous. The CDR3 contains 14 residues. V was trimmed by 6 bases and J by 3 bases, leaving 14 bases between them. The V gene's germline CDR1 is MNHEY and CDR2 SVGAGI. The CDR3 sequence is CASSRRGDYTEAFF. In DNA form, the CDR3 reads TGTGCCAGCAGCCGCCGAGGTGACTACACTGAAGCTTTCTTT.

This clonotype has a single count. One base away lies a much larger clone, so this may be a sequencing read error. The chain carries TRBV4-1 and TRBJ1-1, with a tentative D call TRBD1 (5 bases). The CDR3 sequence is 14 residues long. Germline-derived CDR1 and CDR2 are MGHRA and YSYEKL. CDR3 amino acids: CASSHPGSTTEAVF. In DNA, the CDR3 is TGTGCCAGCAGCCATCCAGGGTCGACCACTGAAGCTGTCTTT.

This clonotype has at least ten counts. The chain carries TRBV4-1 and TRBJ2-3; D is ambiguous. V was trimmed by 0 bases and J by 0 bases, leaving 16 bases between them. Germline CDR1 is MGHRA and CDR2 is YSYEKL. The CDR3 runs to 18 residues. CDR3 residues: CASSQDPASAPSTDTQYF. CDR3 bases: TGCGCCAGCAGCCAAGATCCCGCATCCGCTCCCAGCACAGATACGCAGTATTTT.

In its sample, this clonotype was seen a few times. The chain uses TRBV20-1 and TRBJ1-5; a possible D gene is TRBD1 (6 bases). Looked up from germline, CDR1 is DFQATT and CDR2 is SNEGSKA (reference sequence). The CDR3 consists of 15 residues. V was trimmed by 1 base and J by 0 bases, leaving 10 bases between them. This CDR3 is CSARVGGYSNQPQHF. The CDR3 coding sequence is TGCAGTGCTAGAGTAGGGGGATATAGCAATCAGCCCCAGCATTTT.

Ten or more counts support this clonotype. V is TRBV7-8 and J is TRBJ2-7; unclear D gene. This CDR3 spans 15 amino acids. Germline V lookup: CDR1 SGHVS, CDR2 FQNEAQ. Trimming took 5 bases from V and 6 from J, leaving 20 bases between them. This CDR3 is CASSPPGRAGSEQYF. DNA for the CDR3: TGTGCCAGCAGCCCCCCCGGACGGGCTGGAAGCGAGCAGTACTTC. The whole variable domain, remainder taken from reference TRBV7-8 and TRBJ2-7, is GAGVSQSPRYKVAKRGQDVALRCDPISGHVSLFWYQQALGQGPEFLTYFQNEAQLDKSGLPSDRFFAERPEGSVSTLKIQRTQQEDSAVYLCASSPPGRAGSEQYFGPGTRLTVT.

In this sample, this clonotype turned up many times. This chain connects TRBV4-1 to TRBJ2-7; 10 bases agree with TRBD2. The trim removed 3 bases at V and 3 bases at J, leaving 5 bases unmatched. The CDR3 consists of 15 residues. The germline V gene encodes CDR1 MGHRA and CDR2 YSYEKL. The CDR3 loop reads CASSQTGTSVYEQYF. The DNA for the CDR3 is TGCGCCAGCAGCCAGACCGGGACTAGCGTCTACGAGCAGTACTTC.

This clonotype occurred a few times. The chain links TRBV9 to TRBJ2-5, with a weak D call TRBD2 (6 bases). There are 15 residues in the CDR3. Germline V CDR1 and CDR2: SGDLS, YYNGEE. V lost 3 bases, J lost 2 bases, and 14 bases lay in between. Here the CDR3 reads CASSGTSLKQETQYF. CDR3 nucleotide sequence: TGTGCCAGCAGCGGTACTAGCCTAAAACAAGAGACCCAGTACTTC.

This clonotype was seen at least ten times. The chain employs TRBV12-3 or TRBV12-4 and TRBJ2-2; D remains unclear. This CDR3 region has 12 residues. Trimming stripped 7 bases from V and 7 bases from J, with 10 bases between. CDR3 in DNA: TGTGCCAGCACCAAGTACGTCGGGGAGCTGTTTTTT. Its translation is CASTKYVGELFF.

This clonotype was seen only a few times. This chain uses TRBV5-5 with TRBJ2-1; a possible D gene is TRBD2 (5 bases). V lost 0 bases and J 7 bases, leaving 23 bases between the germline ends. From germline, CDR1 is SGHKS and CDR2 YYEKEE (reference sequence). The CDR3 is 18 amino acids. The CDR3 region is CASSLEWHLETKWNEQFF. The CDR3 coding sequence is TGTGCCAGCAGCTTGGAGTGGCATCTTGAGACTAAATGGAATGAGCAGTTCTTC.

V and J are TRBV7-9 and TRBJ1-2, with D maybe TRBD1 (5 bases). Germline V gene lookup returns CDR1 SEHNR and CDR2 FQNEAQ (reference sequence). CDR3 size: 14 residues. V lost 5 bases and J lost 5, with 15 bases in between. Here the CDR3 reads CASSGTGTEYGYTF. For the CDR3, the DNA is TGTGCCAGCAGCGGAACCGGGACCGAGTATGGCTACACCTTC.